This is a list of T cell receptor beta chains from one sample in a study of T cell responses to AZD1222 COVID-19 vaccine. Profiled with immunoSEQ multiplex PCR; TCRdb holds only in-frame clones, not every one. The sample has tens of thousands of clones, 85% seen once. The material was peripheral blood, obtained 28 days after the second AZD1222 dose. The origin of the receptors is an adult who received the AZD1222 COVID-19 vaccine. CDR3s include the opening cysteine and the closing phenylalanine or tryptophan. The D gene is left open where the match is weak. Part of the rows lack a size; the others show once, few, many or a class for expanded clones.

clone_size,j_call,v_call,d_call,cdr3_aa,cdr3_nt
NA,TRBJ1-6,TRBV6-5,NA,CASTLASSYNSPLHF,TGTGCCAGCACCCTTGCTAGCTCCTATAATTCACCCCTCCACTTT
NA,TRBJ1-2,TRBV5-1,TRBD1,CASSPVPGQGTWGYTF,TGCGCCAGCAGCCCCGTCCCGGGACAGGGAACATGGGGCTACACCTTC
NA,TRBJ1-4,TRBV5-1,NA,CASSPGRGATNEKLFF,TGCGCCAGCAGCCCCGGGAGGGGAGCAACTAATGAAAAACTGTTTTTT
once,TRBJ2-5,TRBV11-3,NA,CASSWDTQATQYF,TGTGCCAGCAGCTGGGACACCCAGGCGACCCAGTACTTC
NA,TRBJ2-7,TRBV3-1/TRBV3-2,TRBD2,CASSQEPSGRYEQYF,TGTGCCAGCAGCCAAGAACCTAGCGGGCGCTACGAGCAGTACTTC
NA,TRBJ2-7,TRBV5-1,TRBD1,CASKTGGTYEQYF,TGCGCCAGCAAGACAGGGGGTACCTACGAGCAGTACTTC
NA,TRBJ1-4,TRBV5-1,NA,CTSSPHTVDEKLFF,TGCACCAGCAGCCCTCATACAGTCGATGAAAAACTGTTTTTT
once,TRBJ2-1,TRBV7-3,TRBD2,CASSVAGGLFNNEQFF,TGTGCCAGCAGCGTAGCGGGGGGGCTGTTTAACAATGAGCAGTTCTTC
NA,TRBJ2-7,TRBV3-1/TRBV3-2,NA,CASSQDEREQYF,TGTGCCAGCAGCCAAGATGAAAGGGAGCAGTACTTC
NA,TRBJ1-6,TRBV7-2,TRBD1,CASSLGDRVNSPLHF,TGTGCCAGCAGCTTAGGGGACAGGGTTAATTCACCCCTCCACTTT
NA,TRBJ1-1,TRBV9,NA,CASSVVEGLPTEAFF,TGTGCCAGCAGCGTAGTGGAGGGTCTGCCCACTGAAGCTTTCTTT
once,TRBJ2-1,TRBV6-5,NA,CASSHPGTNEQFF,TGTGCCAGCAGCCACCCCGGGACCAATGAGCAGTTCTTC
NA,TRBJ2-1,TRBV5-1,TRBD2,CASSPGLADNEQFF,TGCGCCAGCAGCCCGGGACTAGCGGACAATGAGCAGTTCTTC
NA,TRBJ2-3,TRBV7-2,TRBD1,CASRHTGGSGDTQYF,TGTGCCAGCAGGCACACAGGGGGTTCGGGAGATACGCAGTATTTT
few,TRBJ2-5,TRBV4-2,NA,CASTEETQYF,TGTGCCAGCACGGAAGAGACCCAGTACTTC
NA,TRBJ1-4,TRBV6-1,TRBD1,CASSDTGGREKLFF,TGTGCCAGCAGTGATACAGGGGGCCGTGAAAAACTGTTTTTT
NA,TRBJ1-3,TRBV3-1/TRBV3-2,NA,CASRGAFGNTIYF,TGTGCCAGCAGAGGGGCCTTTGGAAACACCATATATTTT
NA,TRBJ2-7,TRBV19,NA,CASSIVTRDTDGEQYF,TGTGCCAGTAGTATAGTCACACGGGACACGGACGGCGAGCAGTACTTC
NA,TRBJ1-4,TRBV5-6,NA,CASETVNEKLFF,TGTGCCAGCGAAACGGTCAATGAAAAACTGTTTTTT
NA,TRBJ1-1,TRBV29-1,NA,CSVVFVRSNTEAFF,TGCAGCGTTGTATTTGTCAGGTCGAACACTGAAGCTTTCTTT
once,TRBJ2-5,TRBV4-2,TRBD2,CASSQVRSSGGAAQETQYF,TGTGCCAGCAGCCAAGTTAGGTCTAGCGGGGGGGCGGCCCAAGAGACCCAGTACTTC
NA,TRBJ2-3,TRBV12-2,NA,CASRPAGGTDTQYF,TGTGCAAGTCGACCCGCTGGGGGGACAGATACGCAGTATTTT
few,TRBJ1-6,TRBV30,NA,CAWGGVPLHF,TGTGCCTGGGGAGGGGTCCCCCTCCACTTT
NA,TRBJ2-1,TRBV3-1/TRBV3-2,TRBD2,CASSQASGGRSYNEQFF,TGTGCCAGCAGCCAAGCCAGCGGGGGGCGCTCCTACAATGAGCAGTTCTTC
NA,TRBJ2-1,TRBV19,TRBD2,CASGLLGTSGGKNEQFF,TGTGCCAGTGGCTTACTAGGGACTAGCGGGGGGAAGAATGAGCAGTTCTTC
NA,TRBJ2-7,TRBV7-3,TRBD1,CASSFGTGGYEQYF,TGTGCCAGCAGCTTTGGGACAGGGGGCTACGAGCAGTACTTC
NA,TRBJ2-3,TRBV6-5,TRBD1,CASRGDSSSTDTQYF,TGTGCCAGCAGAGGGGACAGTTCTAGCACAGATACGCAGTATTTT
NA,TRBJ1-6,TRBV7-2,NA,CASSGNLVEKVNSPLHF,TGTGCCAGCAGCGGAAACCTAGTGGAAAAAGTTAATTCACCCCTCCACTTT
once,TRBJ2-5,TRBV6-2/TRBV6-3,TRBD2,CASSLTGGPETQYF,TGTGCCAGCAGTTTGACGGGAGGGCCGGAGACCCAGTACTTC
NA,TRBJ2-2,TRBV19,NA,CASSTTGNTGELFF,TGTGCCAGTAGTACGACTGGGAACACCGGGGAGCTGTTTTTT
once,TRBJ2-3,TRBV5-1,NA,CASSLAGGGMPDTQYF,TGCGCCAGCAGCTTGGCCGGTGGAGGTATGCCAGATACGCAGTATTTT
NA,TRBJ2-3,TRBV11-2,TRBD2,CASTTPRTSGRDTQYF,TGTGCCAGCACCACGCCGCGGACTAGCGGGAGAGATACGCAGTATTTT